The sequence of this T cell receptor (beta chain) was determined in a study of T cells after yellow fever vaccination. This clonotype was counted many times. TCRdb called the 5' RACE reads again in MiXCR, with one record for every CDR3 protein. The table includes about 200,000 distinct CDR3 sequences, 3% to 3.5% detected once. The CDR3 has 12 residues. The V gene end was trimmed by 5 bases and the J gene end by 5 bases; junction bases not matched to a gene: 3. This specimen was CD4+ T cells sorted from PBMCs, taken 10 days after the yellow fever booster vaccination. The genes are TRBV12-3 or TRBV12-4 and TRBJ2-7; 7 positions agree with TRBD1. This TCR was sampled from a man aged 18 to 30 who received the YFV17D yellow fever vaccine. The CDR3, as DNA: TGTGCCAGCAGTGACAGGGCAAACGAGCAGTACTTC. Protein product: CASSDRANEQYF.